The rows below give T cell receptor beta chains drawn from one sample of a study of monozygotic twins with inflammatory bowel disease. TCRdb reprocessed the 5' RACE reads and reports one entry per CDR3 protein, with no DNA. The sample holds approximately 140,000 distinct CDR3 sequences. Sample: blood. Receptors were obtained from a human donor with ulcerative colitis or Crohn's disease, or a healthy co-twin of an affected twin (not recorded which). Each CDR3 is given with its conserved first and last residue.

TRBJ2-7 TRBV12-3/TRBV12-4 CASKDSGTGGNEQYF
TRBJ2-3 TRBV5-1 CASSSTSEGSQYF
TRBJ2-5 TRBV7-3 CASSLPGEKETQYF
TRBJ1-1 TRBV28 CASSPPTGMNTEAFF
TRBJ2-3 TRBV20-1 CSARQGAATDTQYF
TRBJ2-7 TRBV9 CASSVGARADEQYF
TRBJ2-3 TRBV7-6 CASSSRPLSGGRTDTQYF
TRBJ2-3 TRBV5-5 CASSGQGRTRSTDTQYF
TRBJ1-1 TRBV5-1 CASSWTTGLTEAFF
TRBJ2-7 TRBV7-6 CASSFGIETGVYEQYF
TRBJ1-2 TRBV6-5 CASSYSKDLGYGYTF
TRBJ2-7 TRBV9 CASSVAVGLTYEQYF
TRBJ2-1 TRBV7-2 CASSTSGGLYNEQFF
TRBJ2-2 TRBV12-3/TRBV12-4 CASSRTGGAFTGELFF
TRBJ2-2 TRBV5-1 CASSLWGYTGELFF
TRBJ2-5 TRBV7-2 CASSRLGQETQYF
TRBJ2-1 TRBV20-1 CSADPRDRDNEQFF
TRBJ1-6 TRBV6-2/TRBV6-3 CASSTLGHGGGGKEYNSPLHF
TRBJ2-2 TRBV4-2 CASSLLGLAENTGELFF
TRBJ2-3 TRBV7-4 CASSPLGLITTRIRALADTQYF
TRBJ1-1 TRBV4-1 CASIGPLKGTEAFF
TRBJ2-7 TRBV20-1 CSARTSFPYEQYF
TRBJ2-7 TRBV9 CASSPARAAYEQYF
TRBJ1-1 TRBV6-2/TRBV6-3 CASSYSGMRGARTEAFF
TRBJ2-5 TRBV4-3 CASSQEIGQGLRETQYF
TRBJ2-7 TRBV6-5 CASRALSSYEQYF
TRBJ1-1 TRBV3-1 CASSQESLGTGKRGEAFF
TRBJ1-4 TRBV20-1 CSASREVGEKLFF
TRBJ2-1 TRBV20-1 CSASRLAVYNEQFF
TRBJ1-6 TRBV7-2 CASSLSSNSPLHF
TRBJ1-2 TRBV5-6 CASSPGDYGYTF
TRBJ2-1 TRBV27 CATTREVGAYNEQFF
TRBJ2-4 TRBV7-2 CASSLGTSGSQNIQYF
TRBJ1-4 TRBV15 CATSRLQGTTNEKLFF
TRBJ2-4 TRBV12-3/TRBV12-4 CASSNRGSRAKNIQYF
TRBJ2-7 TRBV5-1 CASSLDRETYEQYF
TRBJ2-3 TRBV6-1 CASSPRGGNTDTQYF
TRBJ1-5 TRBV30 CAWSVGRVHNQPQHF
TRBJ1-2 TRBV7-2 CASSLASGHATTRPF
TRBJ1-3 TRBV7-2 CASSRRDSSGNTIYF
TRBJ2-3 TRBV4-3 CASSQDTGPISRGDTQYF
TRBJ2-3 TRBV20-1 CSARDSGTRGDTQYF
TRBJ2-3 TRBV7-3 CASSLMAVLKTDTQYF